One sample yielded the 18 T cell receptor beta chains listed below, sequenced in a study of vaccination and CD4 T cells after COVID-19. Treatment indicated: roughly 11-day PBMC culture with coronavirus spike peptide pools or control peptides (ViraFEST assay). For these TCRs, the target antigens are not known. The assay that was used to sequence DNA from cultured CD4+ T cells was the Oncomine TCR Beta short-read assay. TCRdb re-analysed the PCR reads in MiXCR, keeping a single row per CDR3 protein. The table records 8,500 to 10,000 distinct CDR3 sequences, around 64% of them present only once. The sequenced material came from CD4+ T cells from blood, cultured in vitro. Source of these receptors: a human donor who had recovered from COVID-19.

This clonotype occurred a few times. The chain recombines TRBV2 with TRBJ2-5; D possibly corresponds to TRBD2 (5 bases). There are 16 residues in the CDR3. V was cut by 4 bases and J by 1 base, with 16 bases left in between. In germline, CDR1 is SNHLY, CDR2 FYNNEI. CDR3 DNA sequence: TGTGCCAGCAGTGGAGATGCGGGCCCCATCCAAGAGACCCAGTACTTC. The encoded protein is CASSGDAGPIQETQYF.

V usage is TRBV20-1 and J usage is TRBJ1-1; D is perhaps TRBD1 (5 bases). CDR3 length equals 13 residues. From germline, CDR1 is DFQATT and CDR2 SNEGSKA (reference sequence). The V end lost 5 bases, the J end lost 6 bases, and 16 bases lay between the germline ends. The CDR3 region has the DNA TGCAGTGCTTCTCCCGGGACTGGAGCTGAAGCTTTCTTT. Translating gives CSASPGTGAEAFF.

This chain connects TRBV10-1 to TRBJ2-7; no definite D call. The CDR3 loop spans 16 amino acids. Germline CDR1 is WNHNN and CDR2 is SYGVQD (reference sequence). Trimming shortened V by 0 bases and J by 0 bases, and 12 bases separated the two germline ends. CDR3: CASSESPDVSSYEQYF. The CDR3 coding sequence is TGCGCCAGCAGTGAGTCTCCCGACGTAAGCTCCTACGAGCAGTACTTC.

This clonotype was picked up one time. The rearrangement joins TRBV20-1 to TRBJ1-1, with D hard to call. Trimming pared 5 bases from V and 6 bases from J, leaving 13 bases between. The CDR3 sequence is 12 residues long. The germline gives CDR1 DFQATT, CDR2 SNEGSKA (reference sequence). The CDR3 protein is CSALFVQAEAFF. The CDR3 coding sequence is TGCAGTGCTTTGTTCGTCCAGGCTGAAGCTTTCTTT.

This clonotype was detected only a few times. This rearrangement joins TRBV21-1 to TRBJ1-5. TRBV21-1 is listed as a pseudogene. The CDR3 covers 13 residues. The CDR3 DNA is TGTGCCAGCAGCATAGGATGGGGTCAGCCCCAGCATTTT. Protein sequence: CASSIGWGQPQHF.

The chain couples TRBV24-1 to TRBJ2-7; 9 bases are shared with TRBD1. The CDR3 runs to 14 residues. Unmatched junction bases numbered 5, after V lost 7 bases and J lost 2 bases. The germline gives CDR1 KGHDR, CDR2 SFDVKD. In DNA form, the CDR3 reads TGTGCCACCAGCCCGGGACAGGGAACCTACGAGCAGTACTTC. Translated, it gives CATSPGQGTYEQYF.

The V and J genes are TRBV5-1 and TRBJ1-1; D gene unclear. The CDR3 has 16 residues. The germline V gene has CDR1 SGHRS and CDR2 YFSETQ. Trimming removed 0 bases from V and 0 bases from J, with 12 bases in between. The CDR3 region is CASSLGVGSMNTEAFF. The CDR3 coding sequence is TGCGCCAGCAGCTTGGGGGTAGGCAGCATGAACACTGAAGCTTTCTTT.

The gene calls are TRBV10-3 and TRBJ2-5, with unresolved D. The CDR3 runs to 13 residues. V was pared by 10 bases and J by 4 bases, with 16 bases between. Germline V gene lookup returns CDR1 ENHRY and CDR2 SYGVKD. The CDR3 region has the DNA TGTGCCACCAAAGACATAGCCGTAGAGACCCAGTACTTC. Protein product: CATKDIAVETQYF.

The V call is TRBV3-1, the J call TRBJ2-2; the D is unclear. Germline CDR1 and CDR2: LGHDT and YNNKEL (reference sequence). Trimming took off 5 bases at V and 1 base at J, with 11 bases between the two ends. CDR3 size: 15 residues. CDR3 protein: CASSTPKRNTGELFF. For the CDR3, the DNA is TGTGCCAGCAGCACGCCGAAGCGGAACACCGGGGAGCTGTTTTTT.

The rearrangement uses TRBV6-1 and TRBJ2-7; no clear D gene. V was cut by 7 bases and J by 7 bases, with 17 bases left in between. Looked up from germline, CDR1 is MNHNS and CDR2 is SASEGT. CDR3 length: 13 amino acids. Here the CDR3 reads CASKDGLLREQYF. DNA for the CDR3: TGTGCCAGCAAGGACGGGCTCCTGAGGGAGCAGTACTTC.

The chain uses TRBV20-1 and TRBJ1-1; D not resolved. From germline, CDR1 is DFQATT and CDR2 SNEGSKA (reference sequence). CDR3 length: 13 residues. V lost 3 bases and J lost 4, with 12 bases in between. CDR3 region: CSASWTYGTEAFF. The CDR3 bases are TGCAGTGCTAGTTGGACCTATGGCACTGAAGCTTTCTTT.

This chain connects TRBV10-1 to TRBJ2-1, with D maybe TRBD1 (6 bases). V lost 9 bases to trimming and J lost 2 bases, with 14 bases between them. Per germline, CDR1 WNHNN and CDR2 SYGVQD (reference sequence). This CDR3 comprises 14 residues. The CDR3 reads CARHRVLTYNEQFF. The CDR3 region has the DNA TGCGCCAGGCACAGGGTCCTCACCTACAATGAGCAGTTCTTC.

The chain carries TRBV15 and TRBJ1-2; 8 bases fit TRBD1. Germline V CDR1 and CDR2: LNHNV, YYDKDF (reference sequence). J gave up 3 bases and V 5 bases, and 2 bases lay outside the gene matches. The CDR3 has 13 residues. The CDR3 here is CATSLDRDYGYTF. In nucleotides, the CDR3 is TGTGCCACCAGCTTGGACAGGGACTATGGCTACACCTTC.

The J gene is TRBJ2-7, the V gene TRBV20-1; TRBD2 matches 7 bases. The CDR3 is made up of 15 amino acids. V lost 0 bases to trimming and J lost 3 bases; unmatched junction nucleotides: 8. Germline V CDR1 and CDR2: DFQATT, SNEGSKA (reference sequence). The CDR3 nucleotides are TGCAGTGCTAGAGATTCGGGGGGTTACTTCTACGAGCAGTACTTC. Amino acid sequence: CSARDSGGYFYEQYF.

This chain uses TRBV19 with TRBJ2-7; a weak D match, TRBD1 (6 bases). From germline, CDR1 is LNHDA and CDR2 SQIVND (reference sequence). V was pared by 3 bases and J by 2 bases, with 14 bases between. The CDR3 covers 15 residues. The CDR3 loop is CASSIPGQFPYEQYF. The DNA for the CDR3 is TGTGCCAGTAGTATTCCCGGACAGTTCCCCTACGAGCAGTACTTC.

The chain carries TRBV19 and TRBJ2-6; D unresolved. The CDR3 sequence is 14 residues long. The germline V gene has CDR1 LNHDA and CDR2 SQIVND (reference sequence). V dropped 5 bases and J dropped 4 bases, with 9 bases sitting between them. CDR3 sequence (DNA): TGTGCCAGTAGTCAGCGCCCCGGGGCCAACGTCCTGACTTTC. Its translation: CASSQRPGANVLTF. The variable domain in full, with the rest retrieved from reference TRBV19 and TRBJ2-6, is DGGITQSPKYLFRKEGQNVTLSCEQNLNHDAMYWYRQDPGQGLRLIYYSQIVNDFQKGDIAEGYSVSREKKESFPLTVTSAQKNPTAFYLCASSQRPGANVLTFGAGSRLTVL.

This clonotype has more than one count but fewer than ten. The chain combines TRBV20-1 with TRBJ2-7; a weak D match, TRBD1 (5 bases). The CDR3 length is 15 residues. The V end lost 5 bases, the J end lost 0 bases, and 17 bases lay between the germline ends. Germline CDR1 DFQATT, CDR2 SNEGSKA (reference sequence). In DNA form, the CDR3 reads TGCAGTGCTGGACAACGTGGACCCCGCTCCTACGAGCAGTACTTC. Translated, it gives CSAGQRGPRSYEQYF.

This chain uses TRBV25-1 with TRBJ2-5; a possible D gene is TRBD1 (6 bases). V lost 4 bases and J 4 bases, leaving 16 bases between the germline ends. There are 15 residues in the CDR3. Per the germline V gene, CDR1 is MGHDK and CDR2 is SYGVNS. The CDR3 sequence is CASSGQGLAGETQYF. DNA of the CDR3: TGTGCCAGCAGTGGCCAGGGGTTGGCGGGAGAGACCCAGTACTTC. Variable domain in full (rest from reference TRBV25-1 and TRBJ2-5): EADIYQTPRYLVIGTGKKITLECSQTMGHDKMYWYQQDPGMELHLIHYSYGVNSTEKGDLSSESTVSRIRTEHFPLTLESARPSHTSQYLCASSGQGLAGETQYFGPGTRLLVL.